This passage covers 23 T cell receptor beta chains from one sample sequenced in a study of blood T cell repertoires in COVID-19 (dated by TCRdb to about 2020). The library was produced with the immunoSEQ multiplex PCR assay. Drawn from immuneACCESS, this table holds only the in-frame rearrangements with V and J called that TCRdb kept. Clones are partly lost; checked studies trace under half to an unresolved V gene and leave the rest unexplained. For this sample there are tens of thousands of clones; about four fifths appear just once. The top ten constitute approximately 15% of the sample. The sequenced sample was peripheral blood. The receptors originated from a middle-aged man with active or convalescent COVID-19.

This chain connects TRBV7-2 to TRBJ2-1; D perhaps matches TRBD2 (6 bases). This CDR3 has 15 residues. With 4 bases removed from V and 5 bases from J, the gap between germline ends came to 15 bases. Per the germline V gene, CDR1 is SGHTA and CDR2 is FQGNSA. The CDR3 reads CASSSGLAPNNEQFF. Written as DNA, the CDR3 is TGTGCCAGCAGCTCGGGACTCGCGCCTAACAATGAGCAGTTCTTC.

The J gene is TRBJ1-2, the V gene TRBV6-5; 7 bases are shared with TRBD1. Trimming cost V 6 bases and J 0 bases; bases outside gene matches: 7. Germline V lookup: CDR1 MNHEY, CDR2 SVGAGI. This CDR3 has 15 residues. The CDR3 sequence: CASRLQGSTNYGYTF. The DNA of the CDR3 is TGTGCCAGCAGGTTACAGGGGAGCACTAACTATGGCTACACCTTC.

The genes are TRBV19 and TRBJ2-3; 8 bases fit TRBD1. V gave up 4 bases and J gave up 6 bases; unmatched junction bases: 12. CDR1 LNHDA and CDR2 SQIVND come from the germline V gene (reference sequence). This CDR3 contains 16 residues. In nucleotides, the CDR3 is TGTGCCAGTAGTAAACCGACAGGGGACTTGTCTGATACGCAGTATTTT. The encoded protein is CASSKPTGDLSDTQYF.

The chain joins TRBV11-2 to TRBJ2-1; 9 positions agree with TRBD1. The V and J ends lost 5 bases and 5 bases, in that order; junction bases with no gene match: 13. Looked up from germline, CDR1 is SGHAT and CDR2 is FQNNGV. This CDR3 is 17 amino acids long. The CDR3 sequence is CASSRVITGTGNNEQFF. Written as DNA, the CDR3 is TGTGCCAGCAGCCGTGTAATTACCGGGACAGGGAACAATGAGCAGTTCTTC.

The CDR3 DNA reads as TGTGCCACCAGTGAATCGTCTAGCGGGACCTACAATGAGCAGTTCTTC. Its translation is CATSESSSGTYNEQFF. The chain combines TRBV24-1 with TRBJ2-1; 9 positions match TRBD2. Per the germline V gene, CDR1 is KGHDR and CDR2 is SFDVKD. The V segment lost 4 bases and the J segment 2 bases; nucleotides outside the gene matches: 5. CDR3 length: 16 amino acids.

CDR3 amino acids: CASSSGASELTDTQYF. The CDR3 DNA reads as TGTGCCAGCAGTTCTGGGGCTAGCGAACTCACAGATACGCAGTATTTT. The chain combines TRBV6-4 with TRBJ2-3; possibly TRBD2 for D (6 bases). CDR3 length: 16 amino acids. Germline CDR1 MRHNA, CDR2 SNTAGT. The V gene lost 5 bases and the J gene lost 2 bases, with 17 bases spanning the gap.

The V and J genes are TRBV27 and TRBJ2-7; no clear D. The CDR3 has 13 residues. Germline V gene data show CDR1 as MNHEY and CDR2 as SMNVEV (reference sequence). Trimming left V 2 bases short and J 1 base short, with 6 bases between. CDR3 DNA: TGTGCCAGCAGTTTAGGTAGATCCTACGAGCAGTACTTC. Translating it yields CASSLGRSYEQYF.

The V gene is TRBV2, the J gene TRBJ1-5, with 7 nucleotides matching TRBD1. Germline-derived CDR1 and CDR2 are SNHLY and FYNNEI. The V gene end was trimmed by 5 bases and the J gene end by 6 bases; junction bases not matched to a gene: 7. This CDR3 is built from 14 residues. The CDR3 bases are TGTGCCAGCAGTTCAACGACAGGGACTCAGCCCCAGCATTTT. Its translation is CASSSTTGTQPQHF.

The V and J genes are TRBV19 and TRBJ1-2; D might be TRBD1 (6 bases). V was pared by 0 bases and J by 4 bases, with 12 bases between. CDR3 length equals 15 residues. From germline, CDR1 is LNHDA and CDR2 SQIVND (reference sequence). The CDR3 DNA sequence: TGTGCCAGTAGTATAGAGACTCAGGGGCCCTATGGCTACACCTTC. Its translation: CASSIETQGPYGYTF.

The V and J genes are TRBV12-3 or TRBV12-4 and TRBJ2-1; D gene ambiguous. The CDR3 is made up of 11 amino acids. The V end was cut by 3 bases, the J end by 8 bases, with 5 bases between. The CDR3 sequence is CASSFSDEQFF. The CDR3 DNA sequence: TGTGCCAGCAGTTTTTCCGATGAGCAGTTCTTC.

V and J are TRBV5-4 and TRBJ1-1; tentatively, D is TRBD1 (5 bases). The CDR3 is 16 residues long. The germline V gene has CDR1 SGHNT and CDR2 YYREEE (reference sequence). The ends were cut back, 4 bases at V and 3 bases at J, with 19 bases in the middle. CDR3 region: CASSVIGRGWDTEAFF. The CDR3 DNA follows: TGTGCCAGCAGCGTTATTGGAAGGGGTTGGGACACTGAAGCTTTCTTT.

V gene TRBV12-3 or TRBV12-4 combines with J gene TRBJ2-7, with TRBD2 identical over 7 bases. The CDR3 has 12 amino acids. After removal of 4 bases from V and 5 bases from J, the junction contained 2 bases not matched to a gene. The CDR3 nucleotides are TGTGCCAGCAGTTCTGGGGGGGACGAGCAGTACTTC. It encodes CASSSGGDEQYF.

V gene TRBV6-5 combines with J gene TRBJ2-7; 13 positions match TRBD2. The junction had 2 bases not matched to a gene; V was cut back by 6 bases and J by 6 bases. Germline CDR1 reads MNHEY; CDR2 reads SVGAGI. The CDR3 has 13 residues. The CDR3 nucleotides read TGTGCCAGCAGGGGGACTAGCGGGGCCGAGCAGTACTTC. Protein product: CASRGTSGAEQYF.

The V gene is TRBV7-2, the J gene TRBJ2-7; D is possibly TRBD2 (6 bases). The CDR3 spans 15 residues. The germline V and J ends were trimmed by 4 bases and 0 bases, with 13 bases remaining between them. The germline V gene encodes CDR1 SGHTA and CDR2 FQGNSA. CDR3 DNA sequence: TGTGCCAGCAGCTCCGGGACTCTAAGCTCCTACGAGCAGTACTTC. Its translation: CASSSGTLSSYEQYF.

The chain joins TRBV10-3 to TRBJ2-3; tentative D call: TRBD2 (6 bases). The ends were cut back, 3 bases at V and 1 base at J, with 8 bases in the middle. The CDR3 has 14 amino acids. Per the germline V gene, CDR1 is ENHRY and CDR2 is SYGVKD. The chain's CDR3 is CAISDTGGTDTQYF. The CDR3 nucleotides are TGTGCCATCAGTGATACGGGGGGCACAGATACGCAGTATTTT.

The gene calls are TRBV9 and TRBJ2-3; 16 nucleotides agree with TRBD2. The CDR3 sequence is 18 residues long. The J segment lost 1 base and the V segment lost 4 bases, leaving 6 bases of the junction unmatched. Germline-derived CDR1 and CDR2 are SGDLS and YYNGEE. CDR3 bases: TGTGCCAGCAGCACCCGCGGGACTAGCGGGGGGGGCACAGATACGCAGTATTTT. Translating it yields CASSTRGTSGGGTDTQYF.

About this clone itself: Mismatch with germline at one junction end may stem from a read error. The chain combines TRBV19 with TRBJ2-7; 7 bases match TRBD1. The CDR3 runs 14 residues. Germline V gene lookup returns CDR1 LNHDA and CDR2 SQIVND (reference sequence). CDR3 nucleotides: TGTGCCAGTAGTTCGGGACAGCTCCTCTACGGGCAGTACTTC. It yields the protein CASSSGQLLYGQYF.

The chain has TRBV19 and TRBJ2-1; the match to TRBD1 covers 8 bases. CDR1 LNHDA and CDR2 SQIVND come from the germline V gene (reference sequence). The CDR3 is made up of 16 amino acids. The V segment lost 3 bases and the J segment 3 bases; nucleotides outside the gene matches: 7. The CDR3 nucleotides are TGTGCCAGTAGTATGGCTGTCGGGACAGGCTACAATGAGCAGTTCTTC. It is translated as CASSMAVGTGYNEQFF.

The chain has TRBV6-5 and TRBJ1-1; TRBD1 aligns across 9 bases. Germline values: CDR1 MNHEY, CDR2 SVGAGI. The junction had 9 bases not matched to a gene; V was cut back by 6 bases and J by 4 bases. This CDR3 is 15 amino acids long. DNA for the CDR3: TGTGCCAGCAGAAACCCACAGGGGGCGTCCACTGAAGCTTTCTTT. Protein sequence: CASRNPQGASTEAFF.

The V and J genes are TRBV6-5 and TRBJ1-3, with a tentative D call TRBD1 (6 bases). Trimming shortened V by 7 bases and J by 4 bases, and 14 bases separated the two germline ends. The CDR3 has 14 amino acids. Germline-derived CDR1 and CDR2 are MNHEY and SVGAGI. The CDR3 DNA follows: TGTGCCAGCAAAGGACAGATCAGAGGAAACACCATATATTTT. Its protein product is CASKGQIRGNTIYF.

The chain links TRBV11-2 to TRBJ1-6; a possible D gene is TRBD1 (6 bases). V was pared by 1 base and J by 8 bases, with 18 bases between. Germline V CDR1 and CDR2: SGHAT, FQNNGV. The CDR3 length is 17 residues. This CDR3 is CASSLVSSAGAYSPLHF. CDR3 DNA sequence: TGTGCCAGCAGCTTAGTCTCATCGGCGGGGGCGTATTCACCCCTCCACTTT.

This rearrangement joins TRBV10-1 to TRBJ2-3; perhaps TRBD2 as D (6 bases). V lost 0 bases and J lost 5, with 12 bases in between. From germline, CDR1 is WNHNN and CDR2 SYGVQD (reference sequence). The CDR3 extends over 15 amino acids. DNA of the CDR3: TGCGCCAGCAGTGAGTCGACTCTCGGGGGAGATACGCAGTATTTT. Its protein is CASSESTLGGDTQYF.

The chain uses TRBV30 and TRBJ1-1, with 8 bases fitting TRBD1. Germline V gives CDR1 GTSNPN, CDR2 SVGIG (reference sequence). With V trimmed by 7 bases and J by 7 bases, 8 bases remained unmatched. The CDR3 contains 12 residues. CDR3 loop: CASPDRAGEAFF. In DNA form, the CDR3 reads TGTGCCTCCCCGGACAGGGCTGGTGAAGCTTTCTTT.